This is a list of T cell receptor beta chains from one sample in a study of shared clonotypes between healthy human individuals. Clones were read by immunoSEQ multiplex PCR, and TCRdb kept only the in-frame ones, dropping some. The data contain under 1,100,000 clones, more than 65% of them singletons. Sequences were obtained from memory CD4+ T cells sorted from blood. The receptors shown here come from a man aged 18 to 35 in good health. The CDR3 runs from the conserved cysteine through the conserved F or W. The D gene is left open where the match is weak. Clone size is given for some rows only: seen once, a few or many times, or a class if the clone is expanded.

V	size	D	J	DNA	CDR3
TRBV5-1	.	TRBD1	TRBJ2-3	TGCGCCAGCAGCCTGACAGGGGCTGGGACAGATACGCAGTATTTT	CASSLTGAGTDTQYF
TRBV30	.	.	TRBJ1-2	TGTGCCGGGCGGTCGGTGAACTATGGCTACACCTTC	CAGRSVNYGYTF
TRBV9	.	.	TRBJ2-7	TGTGCCAGCAGCCCTCCCCCAGGGGGGTCCTACGAGCAGTACTTC	CASSPPPGGSYEQYF
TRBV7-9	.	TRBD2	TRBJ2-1	TGTGCCAGCAGCTTAGGACTAGGGACTAGCGGCCCCTCCTACAATGAGCAGTTCTTC	CASSLGLGTSGPSYNEQFF
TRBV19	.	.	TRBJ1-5	TGTGCCAGTAGTACTCAGGGGTATGGAACACCCCAGCATTTT	CASSTQGYGTPQHF
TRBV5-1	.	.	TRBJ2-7	TGCGCCAGCAGCTTCCTCAGCTCCTACGAGCAGTACTTC	CASSFLSSYEQYF
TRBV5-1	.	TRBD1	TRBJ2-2	TGCGCCAGCAGCTTGGTAGGGGGCCCCGGGGAGCTGTTTTTT	CASSLVGGPGELFF
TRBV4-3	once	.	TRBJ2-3	TGCGCCAGCAGCCAGGGCGATACGCAGTATTTT	CASSQGDTQYF
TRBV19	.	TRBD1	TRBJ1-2	TGTGCCAGTAGTTCCGGGACAGGTGGGATTTATGGCTACACCTTC	CASSSGTGGIYGYTF
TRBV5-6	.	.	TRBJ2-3	TGTGCCAGCAGCTACGGGGGATGGAGCACAGATACGCAGTATTTT	CASSYGGWSTDTQYF
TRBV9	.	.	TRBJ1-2	TGTGCCAGCAGCGTCCAACAGGGCCCCGGCTATGGCTACACCTTC	CASSVQQGPGYGYTF
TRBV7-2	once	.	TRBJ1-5	TGTGCCAGCAGCTTGGCCTTGAATCAGCCCCAGCATTTT	CASSLALNQPQHF
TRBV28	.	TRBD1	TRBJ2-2	TGTGCCAGCAGTTCCGACCCCACAGGGGTTTACACCGGGGAGCTGTTTTTT	CASSSDPTGVYTGELFF
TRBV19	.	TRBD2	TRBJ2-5	TGTGCCAGTAGTATAGCCCAGGGACTAGCGGGGGGAGAGACCCAGTACTTC	CASSIAQGLAGGETQYF
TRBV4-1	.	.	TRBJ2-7	TGCGCCAGCAGTCTACCTTCCCGCGGGACGCAGAACTACGAGCAGTACTTC	CASSLPSRGTQNYEQYF
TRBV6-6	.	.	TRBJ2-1	TGTGCCAGCAGTTTTTTAAGGGGGAATGAGCAGTTCTTC	CASSFLRGNEQFF
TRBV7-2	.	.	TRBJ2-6	TGTGCCAGCAGCGAACAGGGTGCTGGGGCCAACGTCCTGACTTTC	CASSEQGAGANVLTF
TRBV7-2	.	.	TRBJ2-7	TGTGCCAGCAGCTTAGGGCCAGGGACCTACGAGCAGTACTTC	CASSLGPGTYEQYF
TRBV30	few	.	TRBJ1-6	TGTGCCTGGAGTGCCGAGTCGTCTTCACCCCTCCACTTT	CAWSAESSSPLHF
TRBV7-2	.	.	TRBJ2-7	TGTGCCAGCAGCCCGCTGTCTTACGAGCAGTACTTC	CASSPLSYEQYF
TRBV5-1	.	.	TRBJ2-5	TGCGCCAGCATGTCCAACGGGGCGAGGCAAGAGACCCAGTACTTC	CASMSNGARQETQYF
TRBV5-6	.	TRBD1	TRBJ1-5	TGTGCCAGCAGCTTGGGAACTGGACAGGGCAATCAGCCCCAGCATTTT	CASSLGTGQGNQPQHF
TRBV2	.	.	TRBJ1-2	TGTGCCAGCAATGCGGATTGGTACTATGGCTACACCTTC	CASNADWYYGYTF